The 31 T cell receptor beta chains given below trace back to one sample, sequenced in a study of response to subunit inactivated influenza vaccine. Each CDR3 protein is one row after TCRdb ran MiXCR on the RT-PCR reads. Counted here are 450,000 to 600,000 distinct CDR3 sequences, 7.5% to 8.5% occurring once; the ten biggest clones make up approximately 13%. Sequenced material: PBMCs from blood, taken around 25 months after vaccination. These receptors all stem from a man between 50 and 70 years old who received an inactivated influenza vaccine.

This clonotype was recorded a few times. J is TRBJ1-2 and V is TRBV18; 8 bases match TRBD1. This CDR3 comprises 15 residues. The germline V gene has CDR1 KGHSH and CDR2 LQKENI. J lost 8 bases, V lost 2 bases, and 10 bases had no gene match. CDR3 in amino acids: CASSPDQDRVEGYTF. Here the CDR3 DNA reads TGTGCCAGCTCACCAGACCAGGACAGGGTGGAAGGCTACACCTTC.

This clonotype came up many times. The rearrangement joins TRBV20-1 to TRBJ1-5; no clear D gene. CDR1 and CDR2 from the germline V gene are DFQATT and SNEGSKA (reference sequence). The CDR3 covers 16 residues. Trimming left V 1 base short and J 6 bases short, with 19 bases between. CDR3 amino acids: CSARGRRELGSQPQHF. The CDR3 DNA is TGCAGTGCTAGAGGCCGCCGGGAGTTAGGCAGTCAGCCCCAGCATTTT.

Notes on this clonotype: With a much larger clone just one base away, this may be a read error. This rearrangement joins TRBV4-3 to TRBJ1-2; 8 nucleotides match TRBD1. CDR3 length: 15 residues. Germline CDR1 LGHNA, CDR2 YSLEER. This CDR3 is CAGSHATGDVSGYTF. The CDR3 DNA is TGCGCCGGCAGCCATGCGACAGGGGACGTCTCTGGCTACACCTTC.

This clonotype was seen more than once but under ten times. The chain is built from TRBV19 and TRBJ2-1; TRBD1 is a possible D gene (6 bases). CDR1 is LNHDA and CDR2 is SQIVND in the germline V gene (reference sequence). The CDR3 runs to 14 residues. Trimming removed 3 bases at V and 9 bases at J, with 15 bases between. The chain's CDR3 is CASSISTGTGEQFF. CDR3 nucleotide sequence: TGTGCCAGTAGTATCAGTACAGGGACGGGTGAGCAGTTCTTC.

This clonotype occurred a few times. The chain links TRBV19 to TRBJ2-1; 10 nucleotides agree with TRBD2. This CDR3 spans 16 amino acids. Trimming cost V 1 base and J 9 bases; bases outside gene matches: 9. CDR1 and CDR2 (germline): LNHDA, SQIVND (reference sequence). The CDR3 bases are TGTGCCAGTAGTATAGCAGGAGCGGGGGGGTACGGTGAGCAGTTCTTC. It codes for CASSIAGAGGYGEQFF.

This clonotype was found many times. The V and J genes are TRBV20-1 and TRBJ2-5; 7 bases agree with TRBD2. The CDR3 spans 16 residues. Germline V gene sequence: CDR1 DFQATT, CDR2 SNEGSKA (reference sequence). Trimming took 4 bases from V and 0 from J; bases not matched to a gene: 11. CDR3 residues: CSATRWGTNNQETQYF. The CDR3 bases are TGCAGTGCTACCCGTTGGGGGACTAACAACCAAGAGACCCAGTACTTC.

This clonotype was recorded many times. V usage is TRBV2 and J usage is TRBJ1-5, with TRBD1 matching 7 bases. V was clipped by 5 bases and J by 0 bases; unmatched bases: 7. The CDR3 has 16 residues. Looked up from germline, CDR1 is SNHLY and CDR2 is FYNNEI. CDR3 DNA sequence: TGTGCCAGCAGTCGACAGGGACCAAATAGCAATCAGCCCCAGCATTTT. This sequence encodes CASSRQGPNSNQPQHF.

A few counts support this clonotype. The V gene is TRBV20-1, the J gene TRBJ2-1; TRBD1 aligns across 9 bases. Germline loops: CDR1 DFQATT, CDR2 SNEGSKA (reference sequence). This CDR3 has 15 residues. V shed 1 base and J 0 bases; nucleotides not matched to a gene: 1. The CDR3 bases are TGCAGTGCTAGAGGGACAGGGGCCTCCTACAATGAGCAGTTCTTC. Its translation is CSARGTGASYNEQFF.

This clonotype came up a few times. The chain employs TRBV12-3 or TRBV12-4 and TRBJ2-3; 7 positions agree with TRBD1. CDR3 size: 18 residues. The V segment lost 6 bases and the J segment 1 base; nucleotides outside the gene matches: 16. The CDR3 loop reads CASRGNRGSRIGTDTQYF. The CDR3 DNA sequence: TGTGCCAGCAGGGGAAACAGGGGATCGAGGATAGGCACAGATACGCAGTATTTT.

This clonotype was recorded many times. The V and J genes are TRBV20-1 and TRBJ2-5; no definite D call. Germline CDR1 and CDR2: DFQATT and SNEGSKA (reference sequence). The CDR3 length is 11 residues. Trimming took 6 bases from V and 7 from J, leaving 12 bases between them. CDR3 region: CSAGPRGTQYF. CDR3 DNA: TGCAGTGCCGGCCCCCGAGGGACCCAGTACTTC.

J is TRBJ1-1 and V is TRBV30; 8 positions agree with TRBD1. CDR1 and CDR2 from the germline V gene are GTSNPN and SVGIG (reference sequence). J gave up 7 bases and V 4 bases, and 8 bases lay outside the gene matches. There are 13 residues in the CDR3. DNA of the CDR3: TGTGCCTGGATCAGCCGGACAGGGCGTGAAGCTTTCTTT. This gives the protein CAWISRTGREAFF.

Only a few counts were recorded for this clonotype. The genes are TRBV12-3 or TRBV12-4 and TRBJ2-1; no clear D gene. This CDR3 spans 13 amino acids. V was shortened by 2 bases and J by 4 bases, with 6 bases between the two germline ends. CDR3 protein: CASSLYRYNEQFF. In DNA form, the CDR3 reads TGTGCCAGCAGTTTATATAGGTACAATGAGCAGTTCTTC.

This clonotype was detected many times. The rearrangement uses TRBV29-1 and TRBJ2-3; D gene ambiguous. CDR1 and CDR2 from the germline V gene are SQVTM and ANQGSEA. V was pared by 3 bases and J by 2 bases, with 12 bases between. The length of the CDR3 is 14 residues. The CDR3 loop is CSVDGDTHTDTQYF. For the CDR3, the DNA is TGCAGCGTTGATGGCGACACCCACACAGATACGCAGTATTTT.

The chain combines TRBV20-1 with TRBJ1-2, with 8 positions matching TRBD1. After removal of 2 bases from V and 3 bases from J, the junction contained 8 bases not matched to a gene. In germline, CDR1 is DFQATT, CDR2 SNEGSKA (reference sequence). The CDR3 spans 15 residues. The CDR3 loop is CSARNLGQGDYGYTF. The CDR3 DNA is TGCAGTGCTAGAAATTTAGGACAGGGAGACTATGGCTACACCTTC.

There are many counts of this clonotype. This chain links TRBV20-1 with TRBJ1-1, with 9 bases matching TRBD1. Germline V gene data show CDR1 as DFQATT and CDR2 as SNEGSKA (reference sequence). V shed 0 bases, J shed 0 bases, and the junction held 5 bases outside the gene matches. The CDR3 has 16 amino acids. CDR3 DNA: TGCAGTGCTAGAGATGCCGGACAGGGGATGAACACTGAAGCTTTCTTT. Translated, it gives CSARDAGQGMNTEAFF.

This clonotype has a handful of counts. The chain is built from TRBV7-2 and TRBJ2-7, with D unresolved. V lost 4 bases to trimming and J lost 2 bases, with 9 bases between them. This CDR3 comprises 13 residues. Germline CDR1 reads SGHTA; CDR2 reads FQGNSA. CDR3 residues: CASSSHIAYEQYF. Here the CDR3 DNA reads TGTGCCAGCAGCTCCCACATTGCCTACGAGCAGTACTTC.

This clonotype came up many times. The V gene is TRBV5-1, the J gene TRBJ2-1; TRBD1 or TRBD2 may be the D gene (5 bases each). Trimming left V 3 bases short and J 7 bases short, with 17 bases between. Germline lookup yields CDR1 SGHRS and CDR2 YFSETQ. This CDR3 has 15 amino acids. Written as DNA, the CDR3 is TGCGCCAGCAGCTACCTCGGGACCTTTGGAAATGAGCAGTTCTTC. Amino acids: CASSYLGTFGNEQFF.

This clonotype was detected ten times or more. J is TRBJ2-2 and V is TRBV5-1; possible D gene TRBD2, 6 bases. The CDR3 sequence is 14 residues long. V shed 5 bases and J shed 0 bases, with 8 bases lying between them. Germline values: CDR1 SGHRS, CDR2 YFSETQ. CDR3 protein: CASRTGANTGELFF. DNA for the CDR3: TGCGCCAGCAGGACGGGGGCGAACACCGGGGAGCTGTTTTTT.

This clonotype was seen a few times. This chain connects TRBV11-2 to TRBJ2-5; tentatively, D is TRBD2 (6 bases). This CDR3 is 17 amino acids long. Trimming removed 2 bases from V and 2 bases from J, with 18 bases in between. Germline V gene lookup returns CDR1 SGHAT and CDR2 FQNNGV. CDR3 bases: TGTGCCAGCAGCTTAAGACGGCTAGCGATTGGGCAAGAGACCCAGTACTTC. This sequence encodes CASSLRRLAIGQETQYF. Full variable domain (remainder filled in from reference TRBV11-2 and TRBJ2-5): EAGVAQSPRYKIIEKRQSVAFWCNPISGHATLYWYQQILGQGPKLLIQFQNNGVVDDSQLPKDRFSAERLKGVDSTLKIQPAKLEDSAVYLCASSLRRLAIGQETQYFGPGTRLLVL.

This clonotype came up many times. The chain uses TRBV29-1 and TRBJ2-5; 9 bases are shared with TRBD2. V lost 7 bases and J lost 5; bases outside the gene matches: 8. CDR1 is SQVTM and CDR2 is ANQGSEA in the germline V gene. The CDR3 has 13 amino acids. Here the CDR3 DNA reads TGCAGCGCCAAAGGGGCGGGAGGGGAGACCCAGTACTTC. Protein product: CSAKGAGGETQYF.

This clonotype was found a few times. The rearrangement links TRBV20-1 to TRBJ2-7; 8 bases match TRBD2. Germline V gene data show CDR1 as DFQATT and CDR2 as SNEGSKA (reference sequence). V lost 6 bases, J lost 4 bases, and 8 bases stayed unmatched. The length of the CDR3 is 13 residues. This CDR3 reads CSAIRGGLYEQYF. The CDR3 DNA is TGCAGTGCAATACGGGGGGGCCTGTACGAGCAGTACTTC.

This clonotype was seen just once. One base away lies a much larger clone, so this may be a sequencing read error. The CDR3 sequence: CASSLVDWGFYEQYF. In DNA, the CDR3 is TGTGCCAGCAGTTTAGTTGACTGGGGATTCTACGAGCAGTACTTC. V is TRBV12-3 or TRBV12-4 and J is TRBJ2-7; no definite D call. Trimming removed 1 base at V and 3 bases at J, with 13 bases between. The CDR3 has 15 residues.

The chain combines TRBV6-2 or TRBV6-3 with TRBJ2-7, with D possibly matching TRBD2 (6 bases). V was shortened by 5 bases and J by 3 bases, with 11 bases between the two germline ends. The CDR3 has 13 residues. Germline V gene lookup returns CDR1 MNHEY and CDR2 SVGEGT. The CDR3 DNA reads TGTGCCAGCAGTACGGGGGAGCGCTACGAGCAGTACTTC. Translation gives CASSTGERYEQYF.

The rearrangement uses TRBV7-9 and TRBJ2-1; D possibly corresponds to TRBD1 (7 bases). V was trimmed by 5 bases and J by 13 bases, leaving 18 bases between them. The CDR3 runs 13 residues. Per germline, CDR1 SEHNR and CDR2 FQNEAQ (reference sequence). For the CDR3, the DNA is TGTGCCAGCAGCCCAGGGACTGGGACAGTCCAGTTCTTC. Protein: CASSPGTGTVQFF.

V usage is TRBV10-3 and J usage is TRBJ2-1, with TRBD2 matching over 11 bases. Germline trimming cut 0 bases from V and 3 bases from J; bases unmatched to any gene: 10. There are 19 residues in the CDR3. From germline, CDR1 is ENHRY and CDR2 SYGVKD. The CDR3 reads CAISESRLAGTGNYNEQFF. Here the CDR3 DNA reads TGTGCCATCAGTGAGTCGAGACTAGCGGGAACGGGGAACTACAATGAGCAGTTCTTC.

This clonotype was seen a few times. The chain recombines TRBV12-3 or TRBV12-4 with TRBJ2-5, with 7 bases aligning to TRBD1. CDR3 length: 16 amino acids. With 1 base clipped from V and 4 bases from J, the junction kept 9 bases outside the gene matches. For the CDR3, the DNA is TGTGCCAGCAGTTTAGGAGTAGGGGGCCCCATAGAGACCCAGTACTTC. It translates to CASSLGVGGPIETQYF.

This clonotype was recorded at least ten times. The chain employs TRBV20-1 and TRBJ2-1; a weak D match, TRBD2 (6 bases). The V end was cut by 1 base, the J end by 4 bases, with 17 bases between. CDR1 and CDR2 (germline): DFQATT, SNEGSKA (reference sequence). The CDR3 is 16 amino acids. The CDR3 DNA reads as TGCAGTGCTAGAGGATCGGGGCTAGCGCCATACAATGAGCAGTTCTTC. Protein sequence: CSARGSGLAPYNEQFF.

This clonotype has only a few counts. The chain is built from TRBV12-3 or TRBV12-4 and TRBJ1-5; TRBD1 is a possible D gene (6 bases). Trimming cost V 7 bases and J 6 bases, with 16 bases left between them. This CDR3 is built from 14 residues. The CDR3 sequence is CASNPDGGAQPQHF. The CDR3, as DNA: TGTGCCAGCAACCCGGACGGGGGGGCTCAGCCCCAGCATTTT.

This clonotype was counted a few times. This chain uses TRBV28 with TRBJ1-1, with unresolved D. In germline, CDR1 is MDHEN, CDR2 SYDVKM. The CDR3 consists of 15 residues. Trimming pared 5 bases from V and 4 bases from J, leaving 17 bases between. The CDR3 sequence is CASSPFTPRTTEAFF. CDR3 DNA sequence: TGTGCCAGCAGTCCCTTTACCCCAAGAACCACTGAAGCTTTCTTT.

This clonotype was counted ten times or more. The chain uses TRBV20-1 and TRBJ2-7; D may be TRBD2 (6 bases). Germline V gene data show CDR1 as DFQATT and CDR2 as SNEGSKA (reference sequence). The CDR3 covers 16 residues. V was cut by 0 bases and J by 3 bases, with 18 bases left in between. The CDR3 is CSARDPSRGKDYEQYF. CDR3 in DNA: TGCAGTGCTAGAGACCCATCCCGGGGGAAAGACTACGAGCAGTACTTC.

A few counts support this clonotype. This chain uses TRBV4-1 with TRBJ2-5; 8 positions agree with TRBD2. The germline gives CDR1 MGHRA, CDR2 YSYEKL. V shed 1 base and J 1 base; nucleotides not matched to a gene: 11. The CDR3 covers 18 residues. This chain's CDR3 is CASSQGGTSGQFQETQYF. In nucleotides, the CDR3 is TGCGCCAGCAGCCAAGGAGGAACTAGCGGCCAATTCCAAGAGACCCAGTACTTC.